One and the same sample provided the 21 T cell receptor beta chains below, sequenced in a study of response to subunit inactivated influenza vaccine. TCRdb redid the calling of the RT-PCR reads with MiXCR, one entry per CDR3 protein. The sample gives about 780,000 distinct CDR3 sequences, 18% of which show up once; about a tenth is in the top ten. The specimen was PBMCs from blood, collected roughly 5 days after vaccination. The origin of the receptors is a man aged 50-60 years who received an inactivated influenza vaccine.

About this clonotype: The junction shows a germline mismatch at one end, possibly a read error. The J gene is TRBJ2-7, the V gene TRBV3-1; tentatively, D is TRBD2 (6 bases). Germline CDR1 reads LGHDT; CDR2 reads YNNKEL (reference sequence). This CDR3 is built from 12 residues. CDR3 DNA: TGTGCCAGCAGCCGCGCCGGGACTCCATCTCTCTTC. Translation gives CASSRAGTPSLF.

The chain joins TRBV6-5 to TRBJ2-7; possibly TRBD1 for D (6 bases). CDR3 size: 15 residues. Trimming took 2 bases from V and 4 from J, leaving 15 bases between them. Germline CDR1 MNHEY, CDR2 SVGAGI. CDR3 residues: CASSYLQGQSYEQYF. For the CDR3, the DNA is TGTGCCAGCAGTTACCTACAGGGACAAAGTTACGAGCAGTACTTC.

The chain couples TRBV7-2 to TRBJ2-5, with 9 bases identical to TRBD2. Losses at the gene ends were 5 bases for V and 5 bases for J; bases not matched to a gene: 9. From germline, CDR1 is SGHTA and CDR2 FQGNSA. This CDR3 has 15 residues. CDR3 region: CASSPRGAGGETQYF. The CDR3 DNA reads as TGTGCCAGCAGCCCCCGGGGTGCGGGAGGGGAGACCCAGTACTTC.

This chain joins TRBV30 and TRBJ1-5; no clear D gene. This CDR3 spans 13 amino acids. Germline V gene lookup returns CDR1 GTSNPN and CDR2 SVGIG (reference sequence). Trimming pared 2 bases from V and 0 bases from J, leaving 5 bases between. The CDR3 is CAWSTSSNQPQHF. The CDR3 DNA sequence: TGTGCCTGGAGTACGAGTAGCAATCAGCCCCAGCATTTT.

This clonotype came up many times. The V gene is TRBV29-1, the J gene TRBJ2-5; D gene uncertain. Deletions cut 7 bases from V and 6 bases from J, with 18 bases between. This CDR3 spans 13 amino acids. Germline CDR1 and CDR2: SQVTM and ANQGSEA. The CDR3 nucleotides read TGCAGCGCCTGTCCAGACTCACAACAGACCCAGTACTTC. Its protein product is CSACPDSQQTQYF.

This clonotype was counted many times. The rearrangement links TRBV7-2 to TRBJ2-5; perhaps TRBD1 as D (5 bases). Germline CDR1 is SGHTA and CDR2 is FQGNSA. V was shortened by 1 base and J by 3 bases, with 9 bases between the two germline ends. CDR3 length: 14 residues. CDR3 coding DNA: TGTGCCAGCAGCTTAGTGGGCAGGGAAGAGACCCAGTACTTC. Amino acids: CASSLVGREETQYF.

This rearrangement joins TRBV20-1 to TRBJ2-5; TRBD1 is a possible D gene (6 bases). Germline lookup yields CDR1 DFQATT and CDR2 SNEGSKA (reference sequence). Trimming cost V 1 base and J 5 bases, with 14 bases left between them. This CDR3 has 14 amino acids. The chain's CDR3 is CSARVARGTETQYF. In nucleotides, the CDR3 is TGCAGTGCTAGAGTAGCCAGGGGCACGGAGACCCAGTACTTC.

V and J are TRBV6-1 and TRBJ2-1; D is unresolved. Germline V gene sequence: CDR1 MNHNS, CDR2 SASEGT. Trimming pared 0 bases from V and 2 bases from J, leaving 20 bases between. The CDR3 totals 19 residues. As DNA, the CDR3 is TGTGCCAGCAGTGAAGCCCCCTTAGGTTTTGGGCGCACCTACAATGAGCAGTTCTTC. Translated: CASSEAPLGFGRTYNEQFF.

The rearrangement links TRBV9 to TRBJ2-7; TRBD1 matches 8 bases. The V gene end was trimmed by 4 bases and the J gene end by 0 bases; junction bases not matched to a gene: 9. Germline V gene lookup returns CDR1 SGDLS and CDR2 YYNGEE. This CDR3 comprises 16 residues. The CDR3 spells CASSLLPTGDSYEQYF. The CDR3 coding sequence is TGTGCCAGCAGCCTTCTCCCGACAGGGGACTCCTACGAGCAGTACTTC.

In this sample, this clonotype turned up a few times. The chain recombines TRBV6-1 with TRBJ1-1; D is ambiguous. V was cut by 9 bases and J by 1 base, with 12 bases left in between. CDR1 is MNHNS and CDR2 is SASEGT in the germline V gene. The CDR3 sequence is 13 residues long. In nucleotides, the CDR3 is TGTGCCAGTTTTCAGGCGACGAACACTGAAGCTTTCTTT. This encodes CASFQATNTEAFF.

This rearrangement joins TRBV28 to TRBJ2-7; D possibly corresponds to TRBD1 (6 bases). The CDR3 sequence is 14 residues long. Germline V gene data show CDR1 as MDHEN and CDR2 as SYDVKM. V lost 6 bases, J lost 3 bases, and 15 bases lay in between. CDR3 sequence reads: CASSSGQLLYEQYF. The CDR3 nucleotides read TGTGCCAGCAGCTCCGGACAGTTGCTCTACGAGCAGTACTTC.

A few counts support this clonotype. The chain joins TRBV7-6 to TRBJ1-1; D gene uncertain. Germline-derived CDR1 and CDR2 are SGHVS and FNYEAQ. V was shortened by 5 bases and J by 6 bases, with 16 bases between the two germline ends. The CDR3 runs to 14 residues. The CDR3 DNA reads TGTGCCAGCAGCGGTTGGAGGTCCTCCTCTGAAGCTTTCTTT. This gives the protein CASSGWRSSSEAFF.

V and J are TRBV7-3 and TRBJ1-1; D remains ambiguous. In germline, CDR1 is SGHTA, CDR2 FQGTGA. Trimming removed 1 base at V and 7 bases at J, with 10 bases between. The CDR3 totals 13 residues. CDR3 DNA sequence: TGTGCCAGCAGCTTAAACCTCAAAAGTGAAGCTTTCTTT. This encodes CASSLNLKSEAFF.

The genes are TRBV10-3 and TRBJ2-1; 9 bases agree with TRBD2. The CDR3 contains 16 residues. Germline lookup yields CDR1 ENHRY and CDR2 SYGVKD. Trimming took 1 base from V and 4 from J; bases not matched to a gene: 5. The CDR3 coding sequence is TGTGCCATCAGTGAGTTAGCGGGAGAGGCATACAATGAGCAGTTCTTC. Translating gives CAISELAGEAYNEQFF.

Only a few counts were recorded for this clonotype. The chain couples TRBV10-3 to TRBJ1-2; D is uncertain. Germline CDR1 ENHRY, CDR2 SYGVKD. V lost 0 bases and J lost 5, with 7 bases in between. CDR3 length equals 13 residues. The DNA for the CDR3 is TGTGCCATCAGTGAGTCAAATCCGTATGGCTACACCTTC. It specifies CAISESNPYGYTF.

This clonotype was counted only a few times. This rearrangement joins TRBV5-5 to TRBJ2-2, with 8 bases identical to TRBD1. V shed 4 bases and J 7 bases; nucleotides not matched to a gene: 6. This CDR3 has 14 residues. The germline CDR1 and CDR2 sequences are SGHKS and YYEKEE (reference sequence). In nucleotides, the CDR3 is TGTGCCAGCAGCGCAGGGGGCGCGGACGGGGAGCTGTTTTTT. Protein product: CASSAGGADGELFF. Drawing the rest from reference TRBV5-5 and TRBJ2-2, the complete variable domain is DAGVTQSPTHLIKTRGQQVTLRCSPISGHKSVSWYQQVLGQGPQFIFQYYEKEERGRGNFPDRFSARQFPNYSSELNVNALLLGDSALYLCASSAGGADGELFFGEGSRLTVL.

The rearrangement uses TRBV9 and TRBJ2-2, with D possibly being TRBD2 (5 bases). V dropped 0 bases and J dropped 3 bases, with 12 bases sitting between them. The V gene's germline CDR1 is SGDLS and CDR2 YYNGEE. CDR3 length equals 16 residues. CDR3 coding DNA: TGTGCCAGCAGCGTAGAGGCTAGCCTAGACACCGGGGAGCTGTTTTTT. It specifies CASSVEASLDTGELFF.

In its sample, this clonotype was seen once. In DNA, the CDR3 is TGTGCCACCAGCAGAGGACAAGGTCAAAGCACAGATACGCAGTATTTT. This codes for CATSRGQGQSTDTQYF. The chain has TRBV15 and TRBJ2-3; D is unclear. Per germline, CDR1 LNHNV and CDR2 YYDKDF (reference sequence). This CDR3 has 16 amino acids. Trimming shortened V by 1 base and J by 0 bases, and 11 bases separated the two germline ends.

In this sample, this clonotype turned up a few times. The CDR3 spells CASSDGSTGELFF. DNA of the CDR3: TGCGCCAGCAGCGACGGGAGTACCGGGGAGCTGTTTTTT. The V call is TRBV5-1, the J call TRBJ2-2; a possible D gene is TRBD2 (6 bases). The CDR3 is 13 amino acids. Trimming stripped 4 bases from V and 5 bases from J, with 9 bases between. CDR1 and CDR2 from the germline V gene are SGHRS and YFSETQ.

This clonotype occurred a few times. At one boundary the junction diverges from the germline segment, which might be a read error. The chain is built from TRBV7-2 and TRBJ2-7; 10 bases align to TRBD2. Germline values: CDR1 SGHTA, CDR2 FQGNSA. CDR3 length: 17 residues. In DNA form, the CDR3 reads TGTGCCAGCAGCACAGGCCTAGCGGGAGTCAGCTCCCACGAGCAGTACTTC. Translation: CASSTGLAGVSSHEQYF.

The chain carries TRBV4-3 and TRBJ1-1; D is uncertain. Between the trimmed V and J ends, which lost 6 bases and 4 bases, there was a span of 12 bases. The CDR3 length is 13 residues. The germline V gene has CDR1 LGHNA and CDR2 YSLEER. The CDR3 DNA follows: TGCGCCAGCAGAAGGAACGACCGCACTGAAGCTTTCTTT. Its translation is CASRRNDRTEAFF.